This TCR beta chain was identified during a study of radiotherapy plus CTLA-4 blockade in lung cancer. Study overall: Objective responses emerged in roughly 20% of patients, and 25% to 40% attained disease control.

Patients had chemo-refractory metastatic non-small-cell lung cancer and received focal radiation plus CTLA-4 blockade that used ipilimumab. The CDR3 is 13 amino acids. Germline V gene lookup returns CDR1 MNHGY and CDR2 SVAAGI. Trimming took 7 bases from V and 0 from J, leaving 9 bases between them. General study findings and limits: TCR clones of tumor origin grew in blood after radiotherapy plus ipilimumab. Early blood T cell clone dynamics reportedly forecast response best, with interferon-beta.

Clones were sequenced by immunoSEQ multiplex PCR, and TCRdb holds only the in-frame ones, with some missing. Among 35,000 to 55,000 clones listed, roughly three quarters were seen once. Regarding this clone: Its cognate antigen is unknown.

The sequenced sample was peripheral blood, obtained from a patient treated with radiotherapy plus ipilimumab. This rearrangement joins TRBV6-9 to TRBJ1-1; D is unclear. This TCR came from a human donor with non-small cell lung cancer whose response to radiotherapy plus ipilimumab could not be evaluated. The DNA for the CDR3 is TGTGCCAGCATTCAGGTTATGAACACTGAAGCTTTCTTT. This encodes CASIQVMNTEAFF.